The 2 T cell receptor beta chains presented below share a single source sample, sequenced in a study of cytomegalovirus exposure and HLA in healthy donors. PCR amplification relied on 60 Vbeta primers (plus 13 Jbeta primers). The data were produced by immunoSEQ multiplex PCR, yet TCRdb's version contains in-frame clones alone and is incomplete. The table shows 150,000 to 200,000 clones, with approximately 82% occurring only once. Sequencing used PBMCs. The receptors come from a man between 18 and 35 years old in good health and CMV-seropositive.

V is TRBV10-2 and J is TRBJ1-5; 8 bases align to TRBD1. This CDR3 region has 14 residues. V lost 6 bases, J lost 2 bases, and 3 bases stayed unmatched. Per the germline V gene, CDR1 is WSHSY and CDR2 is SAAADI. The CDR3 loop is CASSWGQGNQPQHF. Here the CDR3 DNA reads TGCGCCAGCAGCTGGGGACAGGGCAATCAGCCCCAGCATTTT.

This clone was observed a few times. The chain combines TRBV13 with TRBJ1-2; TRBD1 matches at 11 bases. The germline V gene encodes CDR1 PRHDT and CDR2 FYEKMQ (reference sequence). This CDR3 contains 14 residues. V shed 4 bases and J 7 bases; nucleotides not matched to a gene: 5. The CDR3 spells CASSSGQGGVGYTF. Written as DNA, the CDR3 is TGTGCCAGCAGCTCGGGACAGGGGGGAGTTGGCTACACCTTC.